A single sample is the source of the 25 T cell receptor beta chains below, sequenced in a study of Graves' ophthalmopathy and Graves' hyperthyroidism. As the template, RNA transcripts were used to amplify TCR beta CDR3 regions. An opening RT-PCR round employed HTBI primers and preceded a second-round multiplex PCR. One entry per CDR3 protein results from TCRdb running MiXCR on the multiplex PCR reads. The sample carries roughly 350,000 distinct CDR3 sequences, 17% recorded once. The sequenced sample consisted of peripheral blood. All receptors derive from an adult woman with stable Graves' hyperthyroidism.

This clonotype has at least ten counts. The V gene is TRBV9, the J gene TRBJ2-5, with a weak D call TRBD1 (6 bases). Between the trimmed V and J ends, which lost 0 bases and 0 bases, there was a span of 12 bases. In germline, CDR1 is SGDLS, CDR2 YYNGEE. The length of the CDR3 is 16 residues. CDR3 sequence: CASSVGQDSYQETQYF. In DNA, the CDR3 is TGTGCCAGCAGCGTAGGACAGGACTCTTACCAAGAGACCCAGTACTTC.

This clonotype was recorded at least ten times. The rearrangement links TRBV6-5 to TRBJ1-1, with D possibly matching TRBD1 (6 bases). CDR1 and CDR2 from the germline V gene are MNHEY and SVGAGI. V lost 1 base and J 6 bases, leaving 18 bases between the germline ends. CDR3 length equals 16 residues. The CDR3 loop reads CASSYWGRGGNAEAFF. The CDR3 nucleotides are TGTGCCAGCAGTTACTGGGGGCGGGGAGGCAACGCTGAAGCTTTCTTT.

This clonotype was seen at least ten times. This rearrangement joins TRBV28 to TRBJ1-5; possibly TRBD1 for D (5 bases). Germline lookup yields CDR1 MDHEN and CDR2 SYDVKM. Trimming stripped 2 bases from V and 4 bases from J, with 15 bases between. The CDR3 consists of 16 residues. CDR3 in DNA: TGTGCCAGCAGTTTAGGTCGAGGTCGGGGGAATCAGCCCCAGCATTTT. Protein sequence: CASSLGRGRGNQPQHF.

This clonotype was seen repeatedly, ten times or more. The gene calls are TRBV20-1 and TRBJ2-7, with D tentatively TRBD1 or TRBD2 (5 bases each). Germline CDR1 DFQATT, CDR2 SNEGSKA (reference sequence). V was shortened by 0 bases and J by 2 bases, with 14 bases between the two germline ends. The CDR3 contains 15 residues. CDR3 sequence reads: CSARDPGRTTYEQYF. The CDR3 bases are TGCAGTGCTAGAGATCCGGGACGGACCACCTACGAGCAGTACTTC.

Only a few counts were recorded for this clonotype. The J gene is TRBJ2-6, the V gene TRBV20-1; 9 bases fit TRBD1. The germline CDR1 and CDR2 sequences are DFQATT and SNEGSKA (reference sequence). CDR3 length: 17 residues. V dropped 4 bases and J dropped 0; count of bases not matched to a gene: 7. The CDR3 spells CSATRTGDSSGANVLTF. DNA of the CDR3: TGCAGTGCTACCCGGACAGGGGACAGCTCTGGGGCCAACGTCCTGACTTTC.

At least ten counts were recorded for this clonotype. This chain's CDR3 is CASSLLGLNTEAFF. CDR3 DNA sequence: TGTGCCAGCAGTTTACTGGGACTGAACACTGAAGCTTTCTTT. This chain links TRBV12-3 or TRBV12-4 with TRBJ1-1; TRBD1 is a possible D gene (5 bases). The V end lost 2 bases, the J end lost 0 bases, and 7 bases lay between the germline ends. The length of the CDR3 is 14 residues.

In its sample, this clonotype was seen many times. The V call is TRBV10-3, the J call TRBJ1-1, with a tentative D call TRBD1 (6 bases). This CDR3 contains 13 residues. Germline V CDR1 and CDR2: ENHRY, SYGVKD. V was pared by 10 bases and J by 5 bases, with 17 bases between. CDR3 protein: CATLSSGETEAFF. The DNA for the CDR3 is TGTGCCACCCTAAGTTCAGGGGAAACTGAAGCTTTCTTT.

This clonotype has ten or more counts. The CDR3 loop is CASRRSVFQGIGNQPQHF. CDR3 nucleotides: TGTGCCAGCAGACGTAGCGTATTTCAGGGGATAGGCAATCAGCCCCAGCATTTT. The chain couples TRBV12-3 or TRBV12-4 to TRBJ1-5, with D possibly TRBD1 on 6 matching bases. V lost 6 bases to trimming and J lost 2 bases, with 23 bases between them. The CDR3 spans 18 residues.

V usage is TRBV6-1 and J usage is TRBJ1-1, with 9 bases fitting TRBD1. The CDR3 length is 14 residues. Germline lookup yields CDR1 MNHNS and CDR2 SASEGT. Germline trimming cut 7 bases from V and 3 bases from J; bases unmatched to any gene: 6. The CDR3 region has the DNA TGTGCCAGCACCTCACAGGGGGCCGACACTGAAGCTTTCTTT. Residues: CASTSQGADTEAFF.

This clonotype was seen at least ten times. This chain joins TRBV4-1 and TRBJ2-7, with 9 positions matching TRBD2. The CDR3 sequence is 15 residues long. J gave up 4 bases and V 1 base, and 5 bases lay outside the gene matches. The V gene's germline CDR1 is MGHRA and CDR2 YSYEKL. The CDR3 nucleotides are TGCGCCAGCAGCCAAGGGGGACTAGCCATATACGAGCAGTACTTC. Its protein is CASSQGGLAIYEQYF.

This chain links TRBV4-3 with TRBJ2-3; TRBD2 matches at 11 bases. Germline CDR1 reads LGHNA; CDR2 reads YSLEER. This CDR3 has 16 residues. V was clipped by 4 bases and J by 3 bases; unmatched bases: 6. The CDR3 protein is CASSLETSGITDTQYF. The CDR3 bases are TGCGCCAGCAGCCTAGAGACTAGCGGGATAACAGATACGCAGTATTTT.

This clonotype was seen at least ten times. V is TRBV11-1 and J is TRBJ2-5, with D possibly matching TRBD2 (8 bases). Germline CDR1 SGHAT, CDR2 FQDESV (reference sequence). Trimming took off 4 bases at V and 5 bases at J, with 32 bases between the two ends. The CDR3 runs to 20 residues. CDR3 in DNA: TGTGCCAGCAGCTCTTCCGGGACAGTCGTAACGGGAGGGCCTAGTGAGACCCAGTACTTC. Amino acid sequence: CASSSSGTVVTGGPSETQYF.

In its sample, this clonotype was seen a few times. The genes are TRBV3-1 and TRBJ1-3, with 7 bases fitting TRBD1. The CDR3 extends over 17 amino acids. V trimming: 3 bases; J trimming: 0 bases; junction bases outside the gene matches: 8. Looked up from germline, CDR1 is LGHDT and CDR2 is YNNKEL (reference sequence). CDR3 region: CASSQALRGSSGNTIYF. The DNA for the CDR3 is TGTGCCAGCAGCCAGGCCCTCAGGGGGAGCTCTGGAAACACCATATATTTT.

CDR3 residues: CASSLDRAPYEQYF. Written as DNA, the CDR3 is TGTGCCAGCAGCCTGGACAGGGCACCCTACGAGCAGTACTTC. The chain joins TRBV12-3 or TRBV12-4 to TRBJ2-7; TRBD1 agrees at 8 bases. The length of the CDR3 is 14 residues. Germline trimming cut 6 bases from V and 2 bases from J; bases unmatched to any gene: 6.

This clonotype was seen at least ten times. The chain couples TRBV12-3 or TRBV12-4 to TRBJ1-1; maybe TRBD1 (5 bases). The CDR3 runs 14 residues. Trimming left V 6 bases short and J 0 bases short, with 11 bases between. CDR3 residues: CASSQTAMNTEAFF. The CDR3 DNA reads TGTGCCAGCAGCCAGACAGCTATGAACACTGAAGCTTTCTTT.

This clonotype was seen at least ten times. This chain connects TRBV29-1 to TRBJ1-5, with D possibly TRBD1 on 6 matching bases. Germline CDR1 is SQVTM and CDR2 is ANQGSEA. This CDR3 region has 14 residues. Trimming stripped 0 bases from V and 4 bases from J, with 10 bases between. CDR3 sequence: CSVEDRQGNQPQHF. CDR3 DNA sequence: TGCAGCGTTGAAGATCGGCAGGGGAATCAGCCCCAGCATTTT.

This clonotype was detected many times. The chain carries TRBV28 and TRBJ1-1, with TRBD1 matching over 11 bases. Per germline, CDR1 MDHEN and CDR2 SYDVKM. This CDR3 contains 14 residues. V shed 8 bases and J 2 bases; nucleotides not matched to a gene: 4. DNA of the CDR3: TGTGCCAGCTTAGGGACAGGGGGTAACACTGAAGCTTTCTTT. Amino acids: CASLGTGGNTEAFF.

The chain joins TRBV12-3 or TRBV12-4 to TRBJ2-2; the D gene is possibly TRBD2 (5 bases). Trimming took off 7 bases at V and 5 bases at J, with 14 bases between the two ends. The CDR3 totals 14 residues. CDR3 coding DNA: TGTGCCAGCACCGCCGGGGAGTGGACCGGGGAGCTGTTTTTT. It yields the protein CASTAGEWTGELFF.

This clonotype was seen many times. This chain links TRBV6-2 or TRBV6-3 with TRBJ2-7; D call uncertain. V gave up 0 bases and J gave up 2 bases, with 2 bases separating them. CDR1 and CDR2 (germline): MNHEY, SVGEGT. CDR3 length equals 12 residues. The chain's CDR3 is CASSYSTYEQYF. DNA of the CDR3: TGTGCCAGCAGTTACTCGACCTACGAGCAGTACTTC.

This clonotype showed up many times. The chain carries TRBV12-3 or TRBV12-4 and TRBJ1-1; D uncertain. This CDR3 is 12 amino acids long. Between the trimmed V and J ends, which lost 8 bases and 5 bases, there was a span of 12 bases. CDR3 nucleotides: TGTGCCAGCCGCTTCTCCGGGACTGAAGCTTTCTTT. Its protein product is CASRFSGTEAFF.

About this clonotype itself: A read error may explain this, as a much larger clone is one base away. CDR3 DNA: TGTGCCAGCGTTGCGTACACCGGGGAGCTGTTTTTT. Translating it yields CASVAYTGELFF. The genes are TRBV7-9 and TRBJ2-2; no clear D. CDR1 SEHNR and CDR2 FQNEAQ come from the germline V gene (reference sequence). V was clipped by 8 bases and J by 3 bases, with 7 bases between them. This CDR3 contains 12 residues.

This clonotype was seen at least ten times. The chain couples TRBV12-3 or TRBV12-4 to TRBJ1-5, with D unresolved. V dropped 3 bases and J dropped 0 bases, with 21 bases sitting between them. CDR3 size: 19 residues. The CDR3 DNA follows: TGTGCCAGCAGTTTGTTTGTGCCGACGATAGAGAATAGCAATCAGCCCCAGCATTTT. This encodes CASSLFVPTIENSNQPQHF.

This clonotype was observed many times. This chain joins TRBV6-1 and TRBJ1-2, with D maybe TRBD1 (5 bases). Germline CDR1 reads MNHNS; CDR2 reads SASEGT. V was pared by 9 bases and J by 3 bases, with 20 bases between. The CDR3 is made up of 15 amino acids. CDR3 sequence: CASKNSITGHYGYTF. Here the CDR3 DNA reads TGTGCCAGTAAGAACTCCATAACGGGGCACTATGGCTACACCTTC.

At least ten counts were recorded for this clonotype. CDR3 nucleotides: TGTGCCAGCTCGGGCGTAAACTCCTACGAGCAGTACTTC. It translates to CASSGVNSYEQYF. This chain connects TRBV11-2 to TRBJ2-7; D is ambiguous. In germline, CDR1 is SGHAT, CDR2 FQNNGV. The CDR3 loop spans 13 amino acids. V gave up 8 bases and J gave up 0 bases, with 11 bases separating them.

The sample holds many counts of this clonotype. The V and J genes are TRBV12-3 or TRBV12-4 and TRBJ1-5; D remains ambiguous. V was clipped by 4 bases and J by 2 bases, with 18 bases between them. The CDR3 is made up of 17 amino acids. In DNA form, the CDR3 reads TGTGCCAGCAGTTCCTTTTGGGGAGGTTGGGGCAATCAGCCCCAGCATTTT. It encodes CASSSFWGGWGNQPQHF.